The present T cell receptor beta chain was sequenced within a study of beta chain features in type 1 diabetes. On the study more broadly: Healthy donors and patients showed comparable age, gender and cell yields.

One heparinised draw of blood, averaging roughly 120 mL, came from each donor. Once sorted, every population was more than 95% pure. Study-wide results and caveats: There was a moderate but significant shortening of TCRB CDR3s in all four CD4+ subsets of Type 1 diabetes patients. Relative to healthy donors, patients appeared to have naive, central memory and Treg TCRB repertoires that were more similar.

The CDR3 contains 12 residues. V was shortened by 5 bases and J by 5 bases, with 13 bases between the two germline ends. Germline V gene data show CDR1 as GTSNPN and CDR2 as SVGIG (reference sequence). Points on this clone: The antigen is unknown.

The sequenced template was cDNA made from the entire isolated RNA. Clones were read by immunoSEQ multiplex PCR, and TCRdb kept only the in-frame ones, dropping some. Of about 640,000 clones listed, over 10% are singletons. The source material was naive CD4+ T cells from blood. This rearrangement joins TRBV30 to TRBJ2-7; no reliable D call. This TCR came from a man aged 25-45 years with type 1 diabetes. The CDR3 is CAWGIQSHEQYF. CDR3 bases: TGTGCCTGGGGGATCCAGTCGCACGAGCAGTACTTC.